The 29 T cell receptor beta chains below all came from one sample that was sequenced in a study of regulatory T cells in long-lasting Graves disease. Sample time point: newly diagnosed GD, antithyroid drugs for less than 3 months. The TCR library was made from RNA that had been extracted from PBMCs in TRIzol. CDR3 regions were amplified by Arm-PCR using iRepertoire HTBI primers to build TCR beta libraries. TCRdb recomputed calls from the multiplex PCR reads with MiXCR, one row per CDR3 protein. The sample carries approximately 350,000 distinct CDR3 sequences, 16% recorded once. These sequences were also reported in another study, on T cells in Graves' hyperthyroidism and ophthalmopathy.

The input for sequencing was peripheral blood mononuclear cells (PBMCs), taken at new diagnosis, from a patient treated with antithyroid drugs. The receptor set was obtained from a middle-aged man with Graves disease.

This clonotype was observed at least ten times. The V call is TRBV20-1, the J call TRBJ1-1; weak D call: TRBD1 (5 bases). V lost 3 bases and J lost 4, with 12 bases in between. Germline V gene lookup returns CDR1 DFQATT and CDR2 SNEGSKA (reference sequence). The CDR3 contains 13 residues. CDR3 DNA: TGCAGTGCTAGCAAGGGAAGGGGCACTGAAGCTTTCTTT. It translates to CSASKGRGTEAFF.

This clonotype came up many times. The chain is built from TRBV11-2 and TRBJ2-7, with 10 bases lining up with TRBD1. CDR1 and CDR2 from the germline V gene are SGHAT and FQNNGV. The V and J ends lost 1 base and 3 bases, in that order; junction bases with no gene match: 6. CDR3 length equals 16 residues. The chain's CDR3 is CASSLGFGTGDYEQYF. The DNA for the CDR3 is TGTGCCAGCAGCTTAGGGTTTGGGACAGGGGACTACGAGCAGTACTTC. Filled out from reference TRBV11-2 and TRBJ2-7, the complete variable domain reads EAGVAQSPRYKIIEKRQSVAFWCNPISGHATLYWYQQILGQGPKLLIQFQNNGVVDDSQLPKDRFSAERLKGVDSTLKIQPAKLEDSAVYLCASSLGFGTGDYEQYFGPGTRLTVT.

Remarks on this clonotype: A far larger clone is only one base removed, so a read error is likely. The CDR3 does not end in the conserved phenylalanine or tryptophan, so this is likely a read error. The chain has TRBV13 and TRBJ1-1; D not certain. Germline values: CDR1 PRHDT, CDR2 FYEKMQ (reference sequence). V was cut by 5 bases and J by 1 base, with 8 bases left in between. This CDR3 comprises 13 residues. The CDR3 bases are TGTGCCAGCAGCCCCCGGGAGAACACTGAAGCTTTCTCT. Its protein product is CASSPRENTEAFS.

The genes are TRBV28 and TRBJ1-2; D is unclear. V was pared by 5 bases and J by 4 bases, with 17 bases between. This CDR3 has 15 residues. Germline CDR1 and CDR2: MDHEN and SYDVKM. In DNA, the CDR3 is TGTGCCAGCAGTGACCCCCTCGGTGGATGCTATGGCTACACCTTC. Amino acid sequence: CASSDPLGGCYGYTF.

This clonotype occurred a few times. The DNA for the CDR3 is TGTGCCAGCAGTCCATCCGGGACAGGGCTTGACGAGCAGTACTTC. It codes for CASSPSGTGLDEQYF. The rearrangement links TRBV6-1 to TRBJ2-7, with 9 bases aligning to TRBD1. CDR3 length: 15 amino acids. V lost 5 bases and J lost 5; bases outside the gene matches: 10. CDR1 and CDR2 (germline): MNHNS, SASEGT.

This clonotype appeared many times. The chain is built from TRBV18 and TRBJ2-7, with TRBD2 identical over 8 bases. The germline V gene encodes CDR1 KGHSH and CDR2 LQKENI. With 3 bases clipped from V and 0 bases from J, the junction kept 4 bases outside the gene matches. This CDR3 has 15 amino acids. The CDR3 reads CASSPTGGVSYEQYF. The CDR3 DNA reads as TGTGCCAGCTCACCTACCGGGGGGGTCTCCTACGAGCAGTACTTC.

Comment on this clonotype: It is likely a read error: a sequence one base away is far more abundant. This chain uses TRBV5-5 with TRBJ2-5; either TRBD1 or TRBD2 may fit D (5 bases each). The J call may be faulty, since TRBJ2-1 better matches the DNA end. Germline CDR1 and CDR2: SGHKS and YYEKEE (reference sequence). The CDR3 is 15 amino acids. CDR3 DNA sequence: TGTGCCAGCAGCTCCAGGGAGAGGGTTCACAATGAGCAGTTCTTC. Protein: CASSSRERVHNEQFF.

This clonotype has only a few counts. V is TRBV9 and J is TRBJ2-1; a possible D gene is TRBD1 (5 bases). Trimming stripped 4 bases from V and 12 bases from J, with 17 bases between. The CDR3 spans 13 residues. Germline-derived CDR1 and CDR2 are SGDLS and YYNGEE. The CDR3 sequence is CASSPKTPRVQFF. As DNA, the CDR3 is TGTGCCAGCAGCCCCAAGACCCCCAGGGTGCAGTTCTTC. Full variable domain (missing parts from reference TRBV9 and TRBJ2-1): DSGVTQTPKHLITATGQRVTLRCSPRSGDLSVYWYQQSLDQGLQFLIQYYNGEERAKGNILERFSAQQFPDLHSELNLSSLELGDSALYFCASSPKTPRVQFFGPGTRLTVL.

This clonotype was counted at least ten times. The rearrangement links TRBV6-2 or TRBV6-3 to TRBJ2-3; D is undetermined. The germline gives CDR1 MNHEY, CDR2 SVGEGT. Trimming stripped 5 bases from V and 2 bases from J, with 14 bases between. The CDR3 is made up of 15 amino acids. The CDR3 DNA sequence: TGTGCCAGCAGTGAAGCCCCAGTAGACACAGATACGCAGTATTTT. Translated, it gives CASSEAPVDTDTQYF.

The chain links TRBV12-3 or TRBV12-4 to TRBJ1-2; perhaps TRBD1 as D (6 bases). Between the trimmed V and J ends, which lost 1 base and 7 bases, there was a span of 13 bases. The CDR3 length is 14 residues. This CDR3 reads CASSLGAGVGGYTF. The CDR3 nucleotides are TGTGCCAGCAGTTTAGGCGCAGGGGTCGGTGGCTACACCTTC.

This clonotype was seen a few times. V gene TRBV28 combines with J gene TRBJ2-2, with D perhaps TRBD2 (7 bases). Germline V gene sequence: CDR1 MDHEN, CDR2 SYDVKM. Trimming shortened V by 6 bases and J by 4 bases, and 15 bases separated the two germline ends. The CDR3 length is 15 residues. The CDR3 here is CASRQLRGGTGELFF. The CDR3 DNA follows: TGTGCCAGCAGGCAGTTGAGGGGGGGCACCGGGGAGCTGTTTTTT.

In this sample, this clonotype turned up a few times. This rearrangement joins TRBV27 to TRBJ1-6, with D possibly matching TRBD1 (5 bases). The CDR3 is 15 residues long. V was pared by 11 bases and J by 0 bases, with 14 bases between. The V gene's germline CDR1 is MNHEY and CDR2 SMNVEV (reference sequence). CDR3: CAFLGGSSYNSPLHF. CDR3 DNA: TGTGCCTTCCTTGGGGGGAGCTCCTATAATTCACCCCTCCACTTT.

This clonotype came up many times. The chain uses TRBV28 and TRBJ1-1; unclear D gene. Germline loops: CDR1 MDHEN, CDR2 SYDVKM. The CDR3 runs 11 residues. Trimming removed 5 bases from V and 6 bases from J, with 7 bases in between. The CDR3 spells CASSRLSEAFF. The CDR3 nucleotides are TGTGCCAGCAGTAGACTCTCTGAAGCTTTCTTT.

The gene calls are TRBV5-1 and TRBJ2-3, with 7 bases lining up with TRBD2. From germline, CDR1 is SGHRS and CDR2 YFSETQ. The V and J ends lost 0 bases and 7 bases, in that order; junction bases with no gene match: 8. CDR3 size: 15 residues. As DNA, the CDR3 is TGCGCCAGCAGCTTGGATACGGGGGGTATGAATACGCAGTATTTT. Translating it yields CASSLDTGGMNTQYF.

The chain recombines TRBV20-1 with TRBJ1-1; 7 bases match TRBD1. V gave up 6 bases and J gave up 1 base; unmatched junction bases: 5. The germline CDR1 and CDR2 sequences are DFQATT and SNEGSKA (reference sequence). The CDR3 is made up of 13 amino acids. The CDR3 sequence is CSARQGWNTEAFF. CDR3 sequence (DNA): TGCAGTGCAAGACAGGGTTGGAACACTGAAGCTTTCTTT.

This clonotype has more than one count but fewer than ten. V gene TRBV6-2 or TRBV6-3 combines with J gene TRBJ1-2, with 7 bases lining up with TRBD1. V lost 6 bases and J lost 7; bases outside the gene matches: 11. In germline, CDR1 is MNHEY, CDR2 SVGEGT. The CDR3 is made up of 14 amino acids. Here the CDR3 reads CASRLTQGPSGYTF. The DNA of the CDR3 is TGTGCCAGCAGGCTGACACAGGGGCCCTCTGGCTACACCTTC.

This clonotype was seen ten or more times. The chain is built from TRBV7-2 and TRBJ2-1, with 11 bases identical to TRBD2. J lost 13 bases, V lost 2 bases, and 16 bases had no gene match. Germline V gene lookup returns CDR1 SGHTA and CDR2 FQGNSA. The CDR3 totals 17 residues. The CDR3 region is CASSLRAGVAGGRGQFF. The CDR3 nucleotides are TGTGCCAGCAGCTTAAGGGCCGGGGTAGCGGGGGGGCGGGGACAGTTCTTC.

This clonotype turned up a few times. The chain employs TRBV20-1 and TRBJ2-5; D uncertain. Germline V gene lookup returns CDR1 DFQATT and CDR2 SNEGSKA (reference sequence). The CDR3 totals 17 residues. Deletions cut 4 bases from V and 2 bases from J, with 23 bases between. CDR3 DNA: TGCAGTGCTATCCTCTTTCCCATCTCGGCTAGTCAAGAGACCCAGTACTTC. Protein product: CSAILFPISASQETQYF.

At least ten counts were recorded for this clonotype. Here the CDR3 reads CSAHSRLGADTQYF. In DNA, the CDR3 is TGCAGTGCCCACTCCAGACTGGGGGCAGATACGCAGTATTTT. The chain has TRBV20-1 and TRBJ2-3, with D perhaps TRBD1 or TRBD2 (5 bases each). The CDR3 consists of 14 residues. Germline values: CDR1 DFQATT, CDR2 SNEGSKA (reference sequence). V was trimmed by 6 bases and J by 4 bases, leaving 17 bases between them.

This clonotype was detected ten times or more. CDR3 sequence (DNA): TGTGCCAGCACCCTGGCCCGGGGAGCCTACGAGCAGTACTTC. Amino acids: CASTLARGAYEQYF. The chain is built from TRBV28 and TRBJ2-7; D perhaps matches TRBD2 (5 bases). This CDR3 has 14 residues. Looked up from germline, CDR1 is MDHEN and CDR2 is SYDVKM. Trimming left V 7 bases short and J 2 bases short, with 15 bases between.

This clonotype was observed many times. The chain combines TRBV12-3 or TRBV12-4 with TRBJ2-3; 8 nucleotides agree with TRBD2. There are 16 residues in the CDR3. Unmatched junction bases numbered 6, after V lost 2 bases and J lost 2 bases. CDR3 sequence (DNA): TGTGCCAGCAGTTTAAATTGGCGGGGGGACACAGATACGCAGTATTTT. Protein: CASSLNWRGDTDTQYF.

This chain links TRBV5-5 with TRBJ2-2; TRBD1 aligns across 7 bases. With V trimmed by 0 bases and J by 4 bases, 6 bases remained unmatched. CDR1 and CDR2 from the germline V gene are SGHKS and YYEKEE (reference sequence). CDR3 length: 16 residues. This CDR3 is CASSLVAAGGTGELFF. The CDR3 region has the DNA TGTGCCAGCAGCTTGGTGGCTGCAGGGGGCACCGGGGAGCTGTTTTTT.

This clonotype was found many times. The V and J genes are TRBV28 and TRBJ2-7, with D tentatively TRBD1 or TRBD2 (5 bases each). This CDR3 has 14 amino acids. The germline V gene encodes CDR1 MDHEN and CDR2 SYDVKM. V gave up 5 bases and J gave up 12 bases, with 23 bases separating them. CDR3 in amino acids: CASSQPLHGTDSYF. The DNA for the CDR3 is TGTGCCAGCAGTCAACCCCTTCACGGGACCGACTCGTACTTC.

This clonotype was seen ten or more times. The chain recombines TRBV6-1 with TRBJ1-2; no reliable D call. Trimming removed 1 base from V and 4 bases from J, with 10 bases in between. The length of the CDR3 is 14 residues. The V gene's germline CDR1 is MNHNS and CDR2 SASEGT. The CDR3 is CASSEDAETYGYTF. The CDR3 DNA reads TGTGCCAGCAGTGAAGACGCAGAAACCTATGGCTACACCTTC.

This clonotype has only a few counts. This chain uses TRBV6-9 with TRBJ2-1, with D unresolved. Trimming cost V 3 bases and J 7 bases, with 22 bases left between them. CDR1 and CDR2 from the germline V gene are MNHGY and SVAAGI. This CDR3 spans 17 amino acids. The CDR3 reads CASSYALNSPLLNEQFF. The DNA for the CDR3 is TGTGCCAGCAGTTACGCCCTGAACAGTCCCTTGCTAAATGAGCAGTTCTTC.

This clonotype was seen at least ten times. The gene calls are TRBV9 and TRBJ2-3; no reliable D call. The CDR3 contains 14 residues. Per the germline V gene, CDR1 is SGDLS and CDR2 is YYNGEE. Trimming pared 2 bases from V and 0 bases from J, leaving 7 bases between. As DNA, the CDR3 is TGTGCCAGCAGCGTCCGCCCCAGCACAGATACGCAGTATTTT. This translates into CASSVRPSTDTQYF.

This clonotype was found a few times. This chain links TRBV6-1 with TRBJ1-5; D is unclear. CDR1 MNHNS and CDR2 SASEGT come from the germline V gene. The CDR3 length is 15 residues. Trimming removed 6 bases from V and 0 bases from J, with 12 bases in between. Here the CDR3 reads CASRRVTNSNQPQHF. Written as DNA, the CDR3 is TGTGCCAGCAGGAGGGTCACCAATAGCAATCAGCCCCAGCATTTT.

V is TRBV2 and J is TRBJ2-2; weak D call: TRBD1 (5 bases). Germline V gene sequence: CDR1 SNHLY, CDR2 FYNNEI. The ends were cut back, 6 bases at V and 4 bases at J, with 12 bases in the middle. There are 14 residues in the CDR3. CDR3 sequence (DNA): TGTGCCAGCAGCCAAGCCAGGGTCACCGGGGAGCTGTTTTTT. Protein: CASSQARVTGELFF.

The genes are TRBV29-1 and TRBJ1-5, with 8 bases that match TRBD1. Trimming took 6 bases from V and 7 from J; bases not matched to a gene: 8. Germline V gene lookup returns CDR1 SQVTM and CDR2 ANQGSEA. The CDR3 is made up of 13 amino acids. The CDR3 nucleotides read TGCAGCGTCGGACAGGGTTCAGGCCAGCCCCAGCATTTT. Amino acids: CSVGQGSGQPQHF.